One sample yielded the 6 T cell receptor beta chains listed below, sequenced in a study of beta chain features in type 1 diabetes. The isolated RNA, all of it, was reverse transcribed, so expressed TCRB transcripts were what got sequenced. The method was immunoSEQ multiplex PCR; TCRdb's version includes in-frame clones alone and lacks a portion of them. In the table there are 200,000 to 250,000 clones, 13% to 15% of which are singletons. Sample: naive CD4+ T cells from blood. These TCRs come from a woman aged 40 to 55 in good health.

The rearrangement links TRBV9 to TRBJ1-2; D may be TRBD1 (5 bases). Germline CDR1 SGDLS, CDR2 YYNGEE. The CDR3 spans 18 residues. Trimming removed 4 bases at V and 3 bases at J, with 25 bases between. The CDR3 loop is CASSPTLGGRGQYYGYTF. The DNA for the CDR3 is TGTGCCAGCAGCCCAACCCTGGGGGGGAGGGGCCAGTACTATGGCTACACCTTC. Complete variable domain (other parts from reference TRBV9 and TRBJ1-2): DSGVTQTPKHLITATGQRVTLRCSPRSGDLSVYWYQQSLDQGLQFLIQYYNGEERAKGNILERFSAQQFPDLHSELNLSSLELGDSALYFCASSPTLGGRGQYYGYTFGSGTRLTVV.

This clone was seen a few times. V is TRBV29-1 and J is TRBJ2-1; D may be TRBD2 (7 bases). Germline assignment: CDR1 SQVTM and CDR2 ANQGSEA. The V end lost 3 bases, the J end lost 7 bases, and 10 bases lay between the germline ends. This CDR3 comprises 12 residues. The DNA for the CDR3 is TGCAGCGTTGACGGGGGGCGAAATGAGCAGTTCTTC. It yields the protein CSVDGGRNEQFF.

Only a few counts were recorded for this clone. J is TRBJ1-2 and V is TRBV6-5; D unclear. The CDR3 has 12 residues. CDR1 MNHEY and CDR2 SVGAGI come from the germline V gene. V lost 7 bases and J 4 bases, leaving 10 bases between the germline ends. CDR3 residues: CASTGPSYGYTF. The CDR3 DNA reads TGTGCCAGCACGGGTCCCAGCTATGGCTACACCTTC.

This clone was seen only a few times. The chain employs TRBV18 and TRBJ2-7; 14 bases agree with TRBD2. The CDR3 sequence is 20 residues long. V lost 2 bases and J lost 3; bases outside the gene matches: 15. Germline V gives CDR1 KGHSH, CDR2 LQKENI. The CDR3 loop is CASSPVASGLAGAGGYEQYF. DNA for the CDR3: TGTGCCAGCTCACCAGTCGCTTCGGGACTAGCGGGGGCCGGCGGCTACGAGCAGTACTTC.

This clone was seen a handful of times. The chain employs TRBV6-5 and TRBJ2-3; TRBD1 aligns across 8 bases. CDR1 is MNHEY, CDR2 SVGAGI, per germline. The CDR3 is 13 residues long. V lost 7 bases and J lost 3; bases outside the gene matches: 3. The CDR3 DNA is TGTGCCAGCACCGGACAGGGTACAGATACGCAGTATTTT. Amino acids: CASTGQGTDTQYF.

This clone was observed a few times. V gene TRBV5-1 combines with J gene TRBJ1-2; 7 positions agree with TRBD1. Losses at the gene ends were 4 bases for V and 3 bases for J; bases not matched to a gene: 3. The CDR3 totals 13 residues. From germline, CDR1 is SGHRS and CDR2 YFSETQ. DNA of the CDR3: TGCGCCAGCAGCGAAGGGACAGACTATGGCTACACCTTC. Translating gives CASSEGTDYGYTF.